Presented here are 2 T cell receptor beta chains from one specimen sequenced in a study of cytomegalovirus exposure and HLA in healthy donors. Amplification used 60 Vbeta primers and 13 Jbeta primers. Generated by immunoSEQ multiplex PCR, the TCRdb table keeps only in-frame clones and is missing some. The data show about 160,000 clones, with around nine tenths seen just once and just under 2% held by the top ten. Sequenced: PBMCs. These receptors all stem from a woman younger than 30 in good health and CMV-seronegative.

The table lists this clone with a count of one. The V call is TRBV13, the J call TRBJ2-5; the D gene is possibly TRBD1 (6 bases). Germline V gene lookup returns CDR1 PRHDT and CDR2 FYEKMQ (reference sequence). The V end was cut by 0 bases, the J end by 4 bases, with 9 bases between. The CDR3 has 14 amino acids. CDR3 amino acids: CASSLGQGRETQYF. CDR3 sequence (DNA): TGTGCCAGCAGCTTAGGACAGGGTAGAGAGACCCAGTACTTC.

This chain links TRBV18 with TRBJ2-7, with TRBD1 identical over 7 bases. J was trimmed by 0 bases and V by 0 bases; bases with no gene match: 5. In germline, CDR1 is KGHSH, CDR2 LQKENI. This CDR3 has 16 residues. CDR3 residues: CASSPPGTDGSYEQYF. The CDR3 DNA sequence: TGTGCCAGCTCACCACCTGGGACAGACGGCTCCTACGAGCAGTACTTC. The full variable domain, completed using reference TRBV18 and TRBJ2-7, is NAGVMQNPRHLVRRRGQEARLRCSPMKGHSHVYWYRQLPEEGLKFMVYLQKENIIDESGMPKERFSAEFPKEGPSILRIQQVVRGDSAAYFCASSPPGTDGSYEQYFGPGTRLTVT.